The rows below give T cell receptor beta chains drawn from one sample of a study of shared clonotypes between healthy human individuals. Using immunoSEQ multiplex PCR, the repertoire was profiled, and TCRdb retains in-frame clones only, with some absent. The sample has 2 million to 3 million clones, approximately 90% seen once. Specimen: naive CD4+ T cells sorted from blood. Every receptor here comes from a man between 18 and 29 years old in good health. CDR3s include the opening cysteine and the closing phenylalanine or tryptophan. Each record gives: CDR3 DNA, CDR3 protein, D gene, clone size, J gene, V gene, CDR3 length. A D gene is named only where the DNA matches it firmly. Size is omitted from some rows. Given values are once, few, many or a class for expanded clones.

TGTGCCAGCACCCCCAGCCGTGGCAGGGGGGGCTATCAGCCCCAGCATTTT,CASTPSRGRGGYQPQHF,TRBD1,-,TRBJ1-5,TRBV19,17
TGTGCCAGCAGTGAATTTAGGTCAGGGGGCCCCTACGAGCAGTACTTC,CASSEFRSGGPYEQYF,TRBD1,-,TRBJ2-7,TRBV6-1,16
TGTGCCAGCAGCCCGCCCCTGGGGCGGGAGGGTTTTAATGGGGACGAGCAGTACTTC,CASSPPLGREGFNGDEQYF,TRBD2,-,TRBJ2-7,TRBV7-2,19
TGTGCCAGCGGCCCTGTCTCGGGAAACACCATATATTTT,CASGPVSGNTIYF,-,once,TRBJ1-3,TRBV11-3,13
TGTGCTAGTGGTTTGGGGCAGCCTTCGGACAATGGCTACACCTTC,CASGLGQPSDNGYTF,-,-,TRBJ1-2,TRBV12-5,15
TGTGCCAGCAGCGTAACAGGGGGCGCCGGTGAGGCCCAGTACTTC,CASSVTGGAGEAQYF,TRBD1,-,TRBJ2-5,TRBV7-9,15
TGTGCCAGTAGTACCCGACAGGGGCCGGCCGAGCAGTACTTC,CASSTRQGPAEQYF,TRBD1,-,TRBJ2-7,TRBV19,14
TGTGCCAGCAGCTTGACAGTACTGAATTCACCCCTCCACTTT,CASSLTVLNSPLHF,-,-,TRBJ1-6,TRBV7-2,14
TGCGCCAGCAGCTCAAAAGTCCCGGGACGGTCACAAAAACTGTTTTTT,CASSSKVPGRSQKLFF,-,-,TRBJ1-4,TRBV5-1,16
TGTGCCAGCAGTCCCCGGATAAACTCCTACAATGAGCAGTTCTTC,CASSPRINSYNEQFF,-,-,TRBJ2-1,TRBV27,15
TGTGCCAGCAGCCCGACAGCCCAGGATCAAGAGACCCAGTACTTC,CASSPTAQDQETQYF,-,once,TRBJ2-5,TRBV7-3,15
TGTGCCAGCAGCTTAGATCCGAACACTGAAGCTTTCTTT,CASSLDPNTEAFF,-,-,TRBJ1-1,TRBV7-9,13
TGTGCCAGCAGCTCGGGACTAGCGGGAGCCAATGAGCAGTTCTTC,CASSSGLAGANEQFF,TRBD2,-,TRBJ2-1,TRBV7-2,15
TGTGCCAGCAGTCGACAGGGGGAAGACTATGGCTACACCTTC,CASSRQGEDYGYTF,TRBD1,-,TRBJ1-2,TRBV6-6,14
TGTGCCAGCAGTGAAGGTGGAGGTTCTAACTATGGCTACACCTTC,CASSEGGGSNYGYTF,-,-,TRBJ1-2,TRBV6-1,15
TGCGCCAGCAGCCCCAGGGGGTTTATCTCCTACGAGCAGTACTTC,CASSPRGFISYEQYF,TRBD1,-,TRBJ2-7,TRBV5-1,15
TGTGCCAGCAGTTATATCCGACCCCCGGCCACAGATACGCAGTATTTT,CASSYIRPPATDTQYF,-,-,TRBJ2-3,TRBV6-5,16
TGTGCCAGTAGAGACAGCCGGAGCTCCTACAATGAGCAGTTCTTC,CASRDSRSSYNEQFF,-,-,TRBJ2-1,TRBV19,15
TGTGCCAGCAGCAGACGACTAGCGGGGGGGCTCACGACGCAGTATTTT,CASSRRLAGGLTTQYF,TRBD2,once,TRBJ2-3,TRBV7-2,16
TGTGCCAGCAGCCCGGGACTGAACTCCTACAATGAGCAGTTCTTC,CASSPGLNSYNEQFF,-,-,TRBJ2-1,TRBV9,15
TGTGCCAGCAGCACCCGGCCCGGGGGCGCCTACAATGAGCAGTTCTTC,CASSTRPGGAYNEQFF,-,-,TRBJ2-1,TRBV7-6,16
TGTGCCAGCTCACGGCAGGGGACAGGGCTTACCTCTGGGGCCAACGTCCTGACTTTC,CASSRQGTGLTSGANVLTF,TRBD1,-,TRBJ2-6,TRBV18,19
TGTGCCAGCAGCAAAGTGACAGCTTTCTTT,CASSKVTAFF,-,-,TRBJ1-1,TRBV21-1,10
TGTGCCATCAGTCCCCAGGGGAATGAGCAGTTCTTC,CAISPQGNEQFF,-,-,TRBJ2-1,TRBV10-3,12
TGTGCCTCCGGGACTACCACAGATACGCAGTATTTT,CASGTTTDTQYF,TRBD2,few,TRBJ2-3,TRBV7-9,12
TGCGCCAGCAGCCCAGACGACAGGGCTGGAAACACCATATATTTT,CASSPDDRAGNTIYF,TRBD1,once,TRBJ1-3,TRBV5-1,15
TGTGCCAGTAGTACTACCGGGACGGCGAGCTCCTACGAGCAGTACTTC,CASSTTGTASSYEQYF,-,-,TRBJ2-7,TRBV19,16
TGTGCCAGCAGCTTGTCAACTAGCGGGGGGGAAAGCTCCTACGAGCAGTACTTC,CASSLSTSGGESSYEQYF,TRBD2,-,TRBJ2-7,TRBV5-6,18